The next 28 T cell receptor beta chains were all read from a single sample in a study of prognosis after radiotherapy for stage I lung cancer. Two-round multiplex PCR, the amplification method, yielded TCR beta CDR3 from genomic DNA. Every TRBV and TRBJ gene had its own specific primer in first-round PCR. MiXCR, applied by TCRdb to the multiplex PCR reads, yields one record per CDR3 protein. The sample lists around 31,000 distinct CDR3 sequences, 40% to 60% occurring once. The sequences come from PBMCs, collected before or after stereotactic body radiation therapy (not recorded which). These receptors were taken from a donor over 45 with non-small cell lung cancer.

This clonotype has ten or more counts. The V call is TRBV9, the J call TRBJ2-2; 13 bases align to TRBD2. The CDR3 has 16 amino acids. The germline V gene encodes CDR1 SGDLS and CDR2 YYNGEE. J was trimmed by 9 bases and V by 4 bases; bases with no gene match: 9. The CDR3 DNA follows: TGTGCCAGCAGCCCCTCAGGACTAGCGGGAGACCGGGAGCTGTTTTTT. Its protein product is CASSPSGLAGDRELFF. The variable domain in full, completed from reference TRBV9 and TRBJ2-2, reads DSGVTQTPKHLITATGQRVTLRCSPRSGDLSVYWYQQSLDQGLQFLIQYYNGEERAKGNILERFSAQQFPDLHSELNLSSLELGDSALYFCASSPSGLAGDRELFFGEGSRLTVL.

This clonotype came up many times. A much larger clone is a single base away; this may be a read error. The chain combines TRBV7-2 with TRBJ2-3; 8 bases agree with TRBD2. Unmatched junction bases numbered 12, after V lost 6 bases and J lost 4 bases. The CDR3 loop spans 16 amino acids. Germline V gene data show CDR1 as SGHTA and CDR2 as FQGNSA. The CDR3 region is CASRPNGAGGADTQYF. In DNA, the CDR3 is TGTGCCAGCAGGCCGAATGGGGCGGGGGGCGCAGATACGCAGTATTTT.

Of note for this clonotype: A far more abundant clone sits one base away, making this likely a read error. The V call is TRBV6-5, the J call TRBJ2-2; D possibly corresponds to TRBD1 (5 bases). Per germline, CDR1 MNHEY and CDR2 SVGAGI. The CDR3 length is 15 residues. With 6 bases removed from V and 3 bases from J, the gap between germline ends came to 14 bases. CDR3 sequence reads: CASRYEAGHTGELFF. CDR3 DNA: TGTGCCAGCAGGTATGAAGCAGGGCACACCGGGGAGCTGTTTTTT.

V and J are TRBV6-2 or TRBV6-3 and TRBJ1-5; D is unresolved. The V gene's germline CDR1 is MNHEY and CDR2 SVGEGT. The CDR3 contains 17 residues. V lost 5 bases and J 3 bases, leaving 20 bases between the germline ends. The CDR3 DNA is TGTGCCAGCAGTGAAGTGGTGGGGAAGGGTACCAATCAGCCCCAGCATTTT. Encoded protein: CASSEVVGKGTNQPQHF.

This clonotype was found many times. This sequence joins TRBV4-1 and TRBJ1-4; D might be TRBD1 (6 bases). This CDR3 has 15 amino acids. Germline loops: CDR1 MGHRA, CDR2 YSYEKL. Deletions cut 1 base from V and 5 bases from J, with 11 bases between. CDR3 residues: CASSQVNRANEKLFF. CDR3 nucleotides: TGCGCCAGCAGCCAAGTCAACAGGGCGAATGAAAAACTGTTTTTT.

In regard to this clonotype: Given a much more abundant clone one base away, this may be a read error. The CDR3 carries no conserved terminal phenylalanine or tryptophan, so it likely arises from a read error. CDR3 DNA sequence: TGTGCCAGCAGCGTAGGATCCCAGCTAGAGACCCAGTACCTC. Translation gives CASSVGSQLETQYL. J is TRBJ2-5 and V is TRBV9; D unresolved. The CDR3 has 14 residues. Between the trimmed V and J ends, which lost 0 bases and 4 bases, there was a span of 10 bases. CDR1 and CDR2 (germline): SGDLS, YYNGEE.

The chain links TRBV6-4 to TRBJ2-7; the D is unclear. CDR1 is MRHNA and CDR2 is SNTAGT in the germline V gene. Trimming pared 5 bases from V and 2 bases from J, leaving 10 bases between. The CDR3 has 13 amino acids. The CDR3 region is CASSYNPTYEQYF. In DNA, the CDR3 is TGTGCCAGCAGTTATAATCCCACCTACGAGCAGTACTTC.

This clonotype has a count of ten or more. The V call is TRBV10-3, the J call TRBJ1-5, with a tentative D call TRBD1 (6 bases). V lost 6 bases to trimming and J lost 4 bases, with 13 bases between them. This CDR3 spans 14 amino acids. Germline V gene sequence: CDR1 ENHRY, CDR2 SYGVKD. The CDR3 bases are TGTGCCATCAGCCCAGGGGAGGCAAATCAGCCCCAGCATTTT. Protein product: CAISPGEANQPQHF.

Comments on this clonotype: With a far larger clone one base away, a read error is the likely cause. V and J are TRBV7-8 and TRBJ2-3, with 11 bases matching TRBD2. There are 15 residues in the CDR3. CDR1 and CDR2 from the germline V gene are SGHVS and FQNEAQ. The CDR3 protein is CASIRTSGSRDMQYF. As DNA, the CDR3 is TGTGCCAGCATCAGAACTAGCGGGAGCAGAGATATGCAGTATTTT.

About this clonotype itself: At one boundary the junction diverges from the germline segment, which might be a read error. The V call is TRBV7-9, the J call TRBJ2-1; D unresolved. Germline V CDR1 and CDR2: SEHNR, FQNEAQ (reference sequence). This CDR3 is built from 19 residues. The CDR3 DNA is TGTGCCAGCAGCACCATGGTGGGCGTGGAGACACACTCCTACAATGAGCAGTTTTTC. Protein: CASSTMVGVETHSYNEQFF.

Regarding this clonotype: This may stem from a read error, because a much larger clone lies one nucleotide away. V and J are TRBV7-9 and TRBJ2-4, with no clear D. This CDR3 has 13 residues. Deletions cut 1 base from V and 6 bases from J, with 7 bases between. Germline values: CDR1 SEHNR, CDR2 FQNEAQ (reference sequence). The CDR3 DNA is TGTGCCAGCAGCTTAGAAGGCGGAAACATTCAGTACTTC. Translation gives CASSLEGGNIQYF.

This clonotype was seen ten or more times. The chain couples TRBV2 to TRBJ2-5, with TRBD2 identical over 9 bases. The CDR3 sequence is 13 residues long. J gave up 5 bases and V 9 bases, and 7 bases lay outside the gene matches. The V gene's germline CDR1 is SNHLY and CDR2 FYNNEI. The CDR3 region is CASSGRLPETQYF. CDR3 in DNA: TGTGCCAGTAGCGGGAGACTTCCGGAGACCCAGTACTTC.

In this sample, this clonotype turned up many times. The V and J genes are TRBV6-1 and TRBJ2-5; no clear D. Trimming took off 7 bases at V and 5 bases at J, with 8 bases between the two ends. The CDR3 is made up of 11 amino acids. CDR1 MNHNS and CDR2 SASEGT come from the germline V gene. CDR3 nucleotides: TGTGCCAGCACCACCTCCGAGACCCAGTACTTC. It codes for CASTTSETQYF.

This clonotype has ten or more counts. The chain recombines TRBV27 with TRBJ1-1; D is possibly TRBD1 (5 bases). The V end lost 3 bases, the J end lost 8 bases, and 16 bases lay between the germline ends. CDR3 length: 14 amino acids. Germline-derived CDR1 and CDR2 are MNHEY and SMNVEV (reference sequence). CDR3: CASSFLQGAGEAFF. The CDR3 DNA reads TGTGCCAGCAGTTTTTTACAAGGGGCAGGGGAAGCTTTCTTT.

This clonotype occurred once. The chain recombines TRBV7-9 with TRBJ2-5; perhaps TRBD2 as D (5 bases). The CDR3 totals 17 residues. Germline V gene lookup returns CDR1 SEHNR and CDR2 FQNEAQ (reference sequence). Trimming removed 2 bases from V and 11 bases from J, with 27 bases in between. The CDR3 region is CASSLIGPLNPFGKQYF. The CDR3 bases are TGTGCCAGCAGCTTAATAGGGCCGCTGAACCCCTTCGGGAAACAGTACTTC.

Comment on this clonotype: Given a much more abundant clone one base away, this may be a read error. CDR3 loop: CATRGDVAAFF. Here the CDR3 DNA reads TGTGCCACTCGGGGGGACGTTGCAGCTTTCTTT. This sequence joins TRBV10-3 and TRBJ1-1; TRBD1 might be the D (5 bases). The CDR3 contains 11 residues. CDR1 ENHRY and CDR2 SYGVKD come from the germline V gene. Trimming removed 10 bases at V and 10 bases at J, with 16 bases between.

The chain uses TRBV19 and TRBJ1-2; no clear D. V dropped 7 bases and J dropped 4 bases, with 16 bases sitting between them. This CDR3 spans 14 amino acids. Germline V gene sequence: CDR1 LNHDA, CDR2 SQIVND (reference sequence). The CDR3, as DNA: TGTGCCAGTATCCCCTCGGCAGGCAGCTATGGCTACACCTTC. Encoded protein: CASIPSAGSYGYTF.

This clonotype occurred many times. V gene TRBV19 combines with J gene TRBJ1-5, with D unresolved. CDR3 length equals 14 residues. V lost 3 bases and J lost 0, with 6 bases in between. Germline CDR1 and CDR2: LNHDA and SQIVND (reference sequence). The CDR3 spells CASSIWGSNQPQHF. The CDR3 DNA reads TGTGCCAGTAGTATTTGGGGTAGCAATCAGCCCCAGCATTTT.

This chain joins TRBV6-2 or TRBV6-3 and TRBJ1-6; the D gene is possibly TRBD1 (5 bases). The CDR3 runs 14 residues. Trimming removed 6 bases at V and 9 bases at J, with 15 bases between. CDR1 is MNHEY and CDR2 is SVGEGT in the germline V gene. The CDR3 loop reads CASSPCGASSPLHF. The CDR3 bases are TGTGCCAGCAGCCCATGTGGGGCAAGTTCACCCCTCCACTTT.

Within the sample, this clonotype is medium-sized. V is TRBV12-3 or TRBV12-4 and J is TRBJ1-2, with 9 bases lining up with TRBD1. This CDR3 has 15 amino acids. Germline trimming cut 0 bases from V and 5 bases from J; bases unmatched to any gene: 4. The CDR3 is CASSLAWGQGYGYTF. Written as DNA, the CDR3 is TGTGCCAGCAGTTTAGCGTGGGGACAGGGTTATGGCTACACCTTC.

This clonotype was observed at least ten times. This chain joins TRBV18 and TRBJ2-3; no clear D. This CDR3 is 16 amino acids long. The ends were cut back, 0 bases at V and 3 bases at J, with 13 bases in the middle. Per the germline V gene, CDR1 is KGHSH and CDR2 is LQKENI. CDR3 sequence (DNA): TGTGCCAGCTCACCACCTCGTGGACGTACAACAGATACGCAGTATTTT. This gives the protein CASSPPRGRTTDTQYF.

Note on this clonotype: This may be a read error: a much more frequent sequence differs by one nucleotide. This sequence joins TRBV4-3 and TRBJ2-3, with D perhaps matching TRBD2 (6 bases). Germline CDR1 is LGHNA and CDR2 is YSLEER. CDR3 length: 15 residues. This CDR3 reads CAISRERHRTDTQYF. In DNA form, the CDR3 reads TGCGCCATCAGCCGGGAGCGGCACCGCACAGATACGCAGTATTTT.

The rearrangement links TRBV6-1 to TRBJ2-7; the D is unclear. Germline CDR1 reads MNHNS; CDR2 reads SASEGT. The CDR3 is 14 amino acids. Trimming removed 6 bases from V and 3 bases from J, with 15 bases in between. The CDR3 here is CASRDGLQSYEQYF. In DNA, the CDR3 is TGTGCCAGCAGGGATGGGTTACAGAGCTACGAGCAGTACTTC.

The table lists this clonotype with a few counts. This may arise from a read error, as a much more abundant clone is one base away. The V call is TRBV6-2 or TRBV6-3, the J call TRBJ2-5; D gene unclear. Trimming removed 4 bases from V and 3 bases from J, with 18 bases in between. This CDR3 comprises 16 residues. Looked up from germline, CDR1 is MNHEY and CDR2 is SVGEGT. The DNA of the CDR3 is TGTGCCAGCAGTTCCCCGGCCTGTACAGACGAAGAGACCCAGTACTTC. Amino acids: CASSSPACTDEETQYF.

Note on this clonotype: Only one base separates this from a far larger clonotype, so it likely reflects a read error. The V gene is TRBV5-1, the J gene TRBJ1-6, with unresolved D. The CDR3 has 15 amino acids. Germline values: CDR1 SGHRS, CDR2 YFSETQ. CDR3 nucleotide sequence: TGCGCCAGCAGCCAAGACTTGGGTCTGGGTTCACCCCTCCAATTT. Its protein is CASSQDLGLGSPLQF. Supplemented by reference TRBV5-1 and TRBJ1-6, the full variable domain reads KAGVTQTPRYLIKTRGQQVTLSCSPISGHRSVSWYQQTPGQGLQFLFEYFSETQRNKGNFPGRFSGRQFSNSRSEMNVSTLELGDSALYLCASSQDLGLGSPLQFGNGTRLTVT.

The chain couples TRBV28 to TRBJ2-5; 8 nucleotides line up with TRBD1. The CDR3 runs 14 residues. The germline V gene encodes CDR1 MDHEN and CDR2 SYDVKM. V trimming: 10 bases; J trimming: 4 bases; junction bases outside the gene matches: 11. The CDR3 nucleotides read TGTGCCACAAACGGTCCAGGGGGCGGAGAGACCCAGTACTTC. This gives the protein CATNGPGGGETQYF. Based on the CDR3 plus reference TRBV28 and TRBJ2-5, the full variable domain is DVKVTQSSRYLVKRTGEKVFLECVQDMDHENMFWYRQDPGLGLRLIYFSYDVKMKEKGDIPEGYSVSREKKERFSLILESASTNQTSMYLCATNGPGGGETQYFGPGTRLLVL.

The chain carries TRBV19 and TRBJ2-2, with 12 bases lining up with TRBD2. This CDR3 is built from 15 residues. Germline V lookup: CDR1 LNHDA, CDR2 SQIVND (reference sequence). The V gene end was trimmed by 5 bases and the J gene end by 5 bases; junction bases not matched to a gene: 3. Written as DNA, the CDR3 is TGTGCCAGTAGTCCTAGCGGGAGGGGGACCGGGGAGCTGTTTTTT. Protein product: CASSPSGRGTGELFF.

This clonotype was detected ten times or more. The chain employs TRBV6-1 and TRBJ1-5; no firm D call. Trimming left V 6 bases short and J 1 base short, with 10 bases between. CDR1 and CDR2 (germline): MNHNS, SASEGT. This CDR3 region has 14 residues. CDR3 residues: CASSHSDSNQPQHF. CDR3 in DNA: TGTGCCAGCAGCCATAGTGACAGCAATCAGCCCCAGCATTTT.